This TCR beta chain was recorded in a study of read filtering for tumor transcriptome and immune sequencing. This CDR3 comprises 14 residues. V dropped 4 bases and J dropped 0; count of bases not matched to a gene: 4. Per the germline V gene, CDR1 is DFQATT and CDR2 is SNEGSKA (reference sequence). Molecular barcoded adaptors covering alpha/delta and beta/gamma chains were used on approximately 400 ng RNA. TCRdb redid the calling of the reads with MiXCR, one entry per CDR3 protein. Of about 130,000 distinct CDR3 sequences listed, around 14% are singletons. The table lists this clonotype with many counts.

Specimen: a population of CD138-negative cells sorted from bone marrow. This chain links TRBV20-1 with TRBJ2-3; 7 bases map to TRBD1. The TCR originated in a donor aged 40 or older with multiple myeloma. The CDR3 region has the DNA TGCAGTGCTAACGACAGGGTCAGCACAGATACGCAGTATTTT. Its translation: CSANDRVSTDTQYF.